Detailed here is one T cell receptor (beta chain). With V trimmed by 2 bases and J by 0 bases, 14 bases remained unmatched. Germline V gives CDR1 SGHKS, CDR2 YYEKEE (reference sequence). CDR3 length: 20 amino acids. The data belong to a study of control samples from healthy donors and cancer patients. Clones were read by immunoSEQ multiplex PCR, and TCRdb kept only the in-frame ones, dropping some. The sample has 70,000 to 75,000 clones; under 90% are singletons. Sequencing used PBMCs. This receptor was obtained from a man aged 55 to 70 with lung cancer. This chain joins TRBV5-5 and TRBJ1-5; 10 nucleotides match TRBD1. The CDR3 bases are TGTGCCAGCAGCTTTTCCCCGGGACAGGGGAACTCTTATAGCAATCAGCCCCAGCATTTT. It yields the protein CASSFSPGQGNSYSNQPQHF.